The 10 T cell receptor beta chains listed next were all sequenced from one sample in a study of CD8 T cells in Susac syndrome. Random hexamers served to reverse transcribe about 0.45 to 1 ug RNA. TCRdb re-called the immunoSEQ multiplex PCR reads through MiXCR, storing one row per CDR3 protein. The table records 75,000 to 100,000 distinct CDR3 sequences, 94% of them present only once. The sample comprised CD8+ T cells from PBMCs. The source is a human donor with Susac syndrome.

This chain uses TRBV29-1 with TRBJ1-2; D unclear. V gave up 4 bases and J gave up 4 bases, with 10 bases separating them. This CDR3 comprises 12 residues. The germline gives CDR1 SQVTM, CDR2 ANQGSEA. DNA for the CDR3: TGCAGCGTTGTAGGGCAGAGCTATGGCTACACCTTC. It encodes CSVVGQSYGYTF.

The chain combines TRBV4-3 with TRBJ1-1; 7 positions match TRBD1. CDR3 length equals 15 residues. J was trimmed by 0 bases and V by 3 bases; bases with no gene match: 4. The germline CDR1 and CDR2 sequences are LGHNA and YSLEER. The CDR3 DNA follows: TGCGCCAGCAGCCACCGACAGGGACTGAACACTGAAGCTTTCTTT. Translation gives CASSHRQGLNTEAFF.

The V call is TRBV15, the J call TRBJ2-7; D possibly corresponds to TRBD1 (6 bases). The CDR3 runs to 15 residues. CDR1 and CDR2 from the germline V gene are LNHNV and YYDKDF (reference sequence). Trimming stripped 1 base from V and 3 bases from J, with 13 bases between. CDR3 nucleotide sequence: TGTGCCACCAGCAGAGCGCAGGGGCCTAACTACGAGCAGTACTTC. Translating gives CATSRAQGPNYEQYF.

CDR3 nucleotide sequence: TGTGCCAGCAGAAACAGGGGTGACACTGAAGCTTTCTTT. Its protein product is CASRNRGDTEAFF. The chain is built from TRBV27 and TRBJ1-1; TRBD1 matches at 7 bases. Germline CDR1 and CDR2: MNHEY and SMNVEV (reference sequence). CDR3 length equals 13 residues. The ends lost 6 bases at V and 3 bases at J; junction bases unmatched: 4.

In this sample, this clonotype turned up once. The chain combines TRBV30 with TRBJ2-1, with D maybe TRBD2 (6 bases). Germline V gives CDR1 GTSNPN, CDR2 SVGIG (reference sequence). The V end lost 0 bases, the J end lost 8 bases, and 11 bases lay between the germline ends. This CDR3 comprises 13 residues. The CDR3 DNA sequence: TGTGCCTGGAGTGTAGGAGGGATGGATGAGCAGTTCTTC. This translates into CAWSVGGMDEQFF.

The gene calls are TRBV15 and TRBJ1-1, with D unclear. Germline-derived CDR1 and CDR2 are LNHNV and YYDKDF (reference sequence). The CDR3 has 14 residues. V was pared by 1 base and J by 4 bases, with 10 bases between. The chain's CDR3 is CATSRANGFTEAFF. In nucleotides, the CDR3 is TGTGCCACCAGCAGAGCGAATGGGTTCACTGAAGCTTTCTTT. The whole variable domain, remainder taken from reference TRBV15 and TRBJ1-1, is DAMVIQNPRYQVTQFGKPVTLSCSQTLNHNVMYWYQQKSSQAPKLLFHYYDKDFNNEADTPDNFQSRRPNTSFCFLDIRSPGLGDTAMYLCATSRANGFTEAFFGQGTRLTVV.

The chain employs TRBV3-1 and TRBJ1-1; 8 bases map to TRBD1. The germline V gene has CDR1 LGHDT and CDR2 YNNKEL (reference sequence). V shed 4 bases, J shed 1 base, and the junction held 8 bases outside the gene matches. The CDR3 consists of 16 residues. This chain's CDR3 is CASSPWLQGENTEAFF. Written as DNA, the CDR3 is TGTGCCAGCAGCCCCTGGCTACAGGGGGAGAACACTGAAGCTTTCTTT.

V and J are TRBV24-1 and TRBJ2-7; no clear D. CDR1 is KGHDR, CDR2 SFDVKD, per germline. V was pared by 4 bases and J by 4 bases, with 4 bases between. The CDR3 sequence is 11 residues long. The CDR3 loop is CATSEGYEQYF. For the CDR3, the DNA is TGTGCCACCAGTGAGGGATACGAGCAGTACTTC.

This sequence joins TRBV19 and TRBJ2-1, with a tentative D call TRBD1 (6 bases). V dropped 5 bases and J dropped 4 bases, with 12 bases sitting between them. Germline assignment: CDR1 LNHDA and CDR2 SQIVND (reference sequence). This CDR3 is built from 14 residues. The CDR3 loop reads CASSPAGQYNEQFF. The CDR3 region has the DNA TGTGCCAGTAGTCCGGCAGGACAGTACAATGAGCAGTTCTTC.

The chain links TRBV20-1 to TRBJ2-5, with 9 bases fitting TRBD1. Germline CDR1 reads DFQATT; CDR2 reads SNEGSKA (reference sequence). V was clipped by 3 bases and J by 7 bases; unmatched bases: 3. This CDR3 region has 12 residues. The CDR3: CSASATGGTQYF. The CDR3, as DNA: TGCAGTGCTAGCGCGACAGGGGGGACCCAGTACTTC.